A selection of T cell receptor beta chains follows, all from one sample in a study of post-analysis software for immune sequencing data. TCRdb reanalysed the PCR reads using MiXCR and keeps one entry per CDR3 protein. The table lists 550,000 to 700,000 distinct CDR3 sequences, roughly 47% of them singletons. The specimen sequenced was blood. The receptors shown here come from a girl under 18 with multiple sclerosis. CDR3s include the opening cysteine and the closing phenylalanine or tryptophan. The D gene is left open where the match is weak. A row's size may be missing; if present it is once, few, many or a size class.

CDR3 protein: CASSLRGERNTEAFF
CDR3 DNA: TGCGCCAGCAGCCTGAGGGGGGAGCGGAACACTGAAGCTTTCTTT
clone size: .
J gene: TRBJ1-1
V gene: TRBV5-1
D gene: .

CDR3 protein: CASREGRNQETQYF
CDR3 DNA: TGTGCCAGCAGGGAGGGACGGAACCAAGAGACCCAGTACTTC
clone size: once
J gene: TRBJ2-5
V gene: TRBV12-3/TRBV12-4
D gene: .

CDR3 protein: CASSLAAGTYEQYF
CDR3 DNA: TGCGCCAGCAGCTTGGCAGCAGGGACCTACGAGCAGTACTTC
clone size: few
J gene: TRBJ2-7
V gene: TRBV5-1
D gene: .

CDR3 protein: CASSLVTGSPYNEQFF
CDR3 DNA: TGCGCCAGCAGCTTGGTGACAGGGAGTCCCTACAATGAGCAGTTCTTC
clone size: .
J gene: TRBJ2-1
V gene: TRBV5-1
D gene: TRBD1

CDR3 protein: CASNLPEGFLQYF
CDR3 DNA: TGTGCCAGCAACCTCCCGGAGGGGTTTTTGCAGTATTTT
clone size: .
J gene: TRBJ2-3
V gene: TRBV28
D gene: .

CDR3 protein: CASSPVPTDTQYF
CDR3 DNA: TGTGCCAGCAGCCCGGTACCCACAGATACGCAGTATTTT
clone size: .
J gene: TRBJ2-3
V gene: TRBV7-2
D gene: .

CDR3 protein: CASSYGTGGREQYF
CDR3 DNA: TGTGCCAGCAGCTACGGGACAGGGGGGCGCGAGCAGTACTTC
clone size: once
J gene: TRBJ2-7
V gene: TRBV7-9
D gene: TRBD1

CDR3 protein: CASSPQGMPSYEQYF
CDR3 DNA: TGTGCCAGCAGCCCACAGGGCATGCCGTCCTACGAGCAGTACTTC
clone size: .
J gene: TRBJ2-7
V gene: TRBV28
D gene: .

CDR3 protein: CASRRGPQETQYF
CDR3 DNA: TGTGCCAGCAGACGGGGGCCCCAAGAGACCCAGTACTTC
clone size: .
J gene: TRBJ2-5
V gene: TRBV12-3/TRBV12-4
D gene: .

CDR3 protein: CASCGERASNEQFF
CDR3 DNA: TGTGCCAGTTGTGGGGAACGGGCCAGCAATGAGCAGTTCTTC
clone size: .
J gene: TRBJ2-1
V gene: TRBV6-5
D gene: .

CDR3 protein: CSATTRREGPRYIQYF
CDR3 DNA: TGCAGTGCTACCACTCGACGGGAGGGCCCTCGGTACATTCAGTACTTC
clone size: few
J gene: TRBJ2-4
V gene: TRBV20-1
D gene: TRBD2

CDR3 protein: CASSLSNPGELFF
CDR3 DNA: TGTGCCAGCAGTTTATCGAATCCCGGGGAGCTGTTTTTT
clone size: .
J gene: TRBJ2-2
V gene: TRBV27
D gene: .

CDR3 protein: CASSPPGRASYYNEQFF
CDR3 DNA: TGTGCCAGCAGCCCTCCGGGAAGAGCTAGCTACTACAATGAGCAGTTCTTC
clone size: .
J gene: TRBJ2-1
V gene: TRBV7-2
D gene: .

CDR3 protein: CASSAQVTQYF
CDR3 DNA: TGTGCCAGCAGTGCTCAAGTGACGCAGTATTTT
clone size: few
J gene: TRBJ2-3
V gene: TRBV12-3/TRBV12-4
D gene: .

CDR3 protein: CASSVGSRAASYGYTF
CDR3 DNA: TGTGCCAGCAGCGTAGGGTCTCGGGCAGCTAGCTATGGCTACACCTTC
clone size: .
J gene: TRBJ1-2
V gene: TRBV9
D gene: .

CDR3 protein: CASSLVGSPEPTF
CDR3 DNA: TGTGCCAGCAGCTTGGTGGGCAGCCCTGAGCCCACCTTC
clone size: .
J gene: TRBJ1-2
V gene: TRBV5-6
D gene: .

CDR3 protein: CSAPKVGGRYNEQFF
CDR3 DNA: TGCAGTGCTCCTAAAGTCGGGGGTCGCTACAATGAGCAGTTCTTC
clone size: few
J gene: TRBJ2-1
V gene: TRBV20-1
D gene: .

CDR3 protein: CAISEFAYEQYF
CDR3 DNA: TGTGCCATCAGTGAGTTTGCGTACGAGCAGTACTTC
clone size: .
J gene: TRBJ2-7
V gene: TRBV10-3
D gene: .

CDR3 protein: CASREAGTDEQFF
CDR3 DNA: TGTGCCAGCCGCGAGGCAGGGACTGATGAGCAGTTCTTC
clone size: .
J gene: TRBJ2-1
V gene: TRBV12-3/TRBV12-4
D gene: .

CDR3 protein: CASSHRGQGYGYTF
CDR3 DNA: TGTGCCAGCAGTCACAGGGGCCAAGGCTATGGCTACACCTTC
clone size: once
J gene: TRBJ1-2
V gene: TRBV12-3/TRBV12-4
D gene: TRBD1

CDR3 protein: CAIRGTISNTGELFF
CDR3 DNA: TGTGCCATCAGGGGGACGATATCGAACACCGGGGAGCTGTTTTTT
clone size: .
J gene: TRBJ2-2
V gene: TRBV10-3
D gene: .

CDR3 protein: CSALRQGTYNKQFF
CDR3 DNA: TGCAGTGCCCTACGGCAGGGGACCTACAATAAGCAGTTCTTC
clone size: .
J gene: TRBJ2-1
V gene: TRBV20-1
D gene: .

CDR3 protein: CASSLAAGGVGQFF
CDR3 DNA: TGTGCCAGCAGCTTAGCGGCAGGGGGCGTTGGGCAGTTCTTC
clone size: .
J gene: TRBJ2-1
V gene: TRBV7-9
D gene: TRBD1

CDR3 protein: CASSQEGTGGYEQYF
CDR3 DNA: TGCGCCAGCAGCCAAGAAGGGACAGGGGGCTACGAGCAGTACTTC
clone size: .
J gene: TRBJ2-7
V gene: TRBV4-1
D gene: TRBD1

CDR3 protein: CASSHQKDTLAETQYF
CDR3 DNA: TGCGCCAGCAGCCACCAAAAGGACACCCTAGCGGAGACCCAGTACTTC
clone size: few
J gene: TRBJ2-5
V gene: TRBV4-1
D gene: .

CDR3 protein: CASGLPWTSGSSWGTQYF
CDR3 DNA: TGTGCCAGCGGACTCCCTTGGACTAGCGGGAGTTCTTGGGGCACGCAGTATTTT
clone size: .
J gene: TRBJ2-3
V gene: TRBV12-3/TRBV12-4
D gene: TRBD2

CDR3 protein: CASSLPWAGELFF
CDR3 DNA: TGTGCCAGCAGCCTTCCCTGGGCCGGGGAGCTGTTTTTT
clone size: .
J gene: TRBJ2-2
V gene: TRBV5-5
D gene: .

CDR3 protein: CASRLAGGSTDTQYF
CDR3 DNA: TGTGCCAGCCGACTAGCGGGAGGTAGCACAGATACGCAGTATTTT
clone size: .
J gene: TRBJ2-3
V gene: TRBV12-3/TRBV12-4
D gene: TRBD2

CDR3 protein: CASSAPGRGGETQYF
CDR3 DNA: TGTGCCAGCAGCGCCCCGGGTCGTGGGGGAGAGACCCAGTACTTC
clone size: .
J gene: TRBJ2-5
V gene: TRBV11-2
D gene: .

CDR3 protein: CASSLEHVGGPNEQYF
CDR3 DNA: TGTGCCAGCAGTTTAGAGCACGTGGGGGGCCCTAACGAGCAGTACTTC
clone size: .
J gene: TRBJ2-7
V gene: TRBV12-3/TRBV12-4
D gene: .

CDR3 protein: CASRSTLAGAADTQYF
CDR3 DNA: TGCGCCAGCAGATCTACCCTAGCGGGAGCGGCAGATACGCAGTATTTT
clone size: few
J gene: TRBJ2-3
V gene: TRBV5-1
D gene: TRBD2

CDR3 protein: CASSLKLAGGADTQYF
CDR3 DNA: TGTGCCAGCAGCTTAAAACTGGCGGGAGGGGCAGATACGCAGTATTTT
clone size: once
J gene: TRBJ2-3
V gene: TRBV11-2
D gene: TRBD2

CDR3 protein: CASSKAGGGDTQYF
CDR3 DNA: TGTGCCAGCAGCAAAGCGGGAGGGGGAGATACGCAGTATTTT
clone size: .
J gene: TRBJ2-3
V gene: TRBV7-9
D gene: TRBD2

CDR3 protein: CASEGDSYEQYF
CDR3 DNA: TGTGCGTCCGAAGGGGACAGCTACGAGCAGTACTTC
clone size: few
J gene: TRBJ2-7
V gene: TRBV10-3
D gene: TRBD1

CDR3 protein: CASSFQGTADTQYF
CDR3 DNA: TGTGCCAGCAGTTTTCAGGGCACGGCAGATACGCAGTATTTT
clone size: once
J gene: TRBJ2-3
V gene: TRBV12-3/TRBV12-4
D gene: .

CDR3 protein: CASSSRGGIYGYTF
CDR3 DNA: TGTGCCAGCAGCTCCCGAGGGGGGATCTATGGCTACACCTTC
clone size: .
J gene: TRBJ1-2
V gene: TRBV7-9
D gene: .

CDR3 protein: CASTLLWGGQNTEAFF
CDR3 DNA: TGTGCCAGCACCCTTTTGTGGGGTGGCCAGAACACTGAAGCTTTCTTT
clone size: .
J gene: TRBJ1-1
V gene: TRBV12-3/TRBV12-4
D gene: .

CDR3 protein: CAISDPTSGRSADTQYF
CDR3 DNA: TGTGCCATCAGTGACCCTACTAGCGGGAGGTCCGCAGATACGCAGTATTTT
clone size: .
J gene: TRBJ2-3
V gene: TRBV10-3
D gene: TRBD2

CDR3 protein: CATSYSGHEAFF
CDR3 DNA: TGTGCCACCAGTTACTCCGGGCATGAAGCTTTCTTT
clone size: .
J gene: TRBJ1-1
V gene: TRBV24-1
D gene: .

CDR3 protein: CSARDRDSGKRSEQYF
CDR3 DNA: TGCAGTGCTAGAGATAGGGATAGCGGGAAAAGAAGTGAGCAGTACTTC
clone size: .
J gene: TRBJ2-7
V gene: TRBV20-1
D gene: TRBD2

CDR3 protein: CASSAQGGYNEQFF
CDR3 DNA: TGCGCCAGCAGTGCTCAAGGGGGATACAATGAGCAGTTCTTC
clone size: .
J gene: TRBJ2-1
V gene: TRBV10-1
D gene: .

CDR3 protein: CASSVAADSSNQPQHF
CDR3 DNA: TGTGCCAGCAGCGTAGCTGCGGACAGTAGCAATCAGCCCCAGCATTTT
clone size: .
J gene: TRBJ1-5
V gene: TRBV9
D gene: .

CDR3 protein: CASSFAYQPQHF
CDR3 DNA: TGTGCCAGCAGTTTTGCGTATCAGCCCCAGCATTTT
clone size: few
J gene: TRBJ1-5
V gene: TRBV12-3/TRBV12-4
D gene: .

CDR3 protein: CASSEDGTAVYNSPPHF
CDR3 DNA: TGTGCCAGCAGTGAAGACGGGACAGCCGTTTATAATTCACCCCCCCACTTT
clone size: .
J gene: TRBJ1-6
V gene: TRBV2
D gene: TRBD1

CDR3 protein: CVSSDTGSGYGYTF
CDR3 DNA: TGCGTCAGCAGCGATACAGGGAGCGGCTATGGCTACACCTTC
clone size: .
J gene: TRBJ1-2
V gene: TRBV5-1
D gene: .

CDR3 protein: CASSFSLRQGSSEQYF
CDR3 DNA: TGTGCCAGCAGCTTCTCTCTAAGACAGGGATCCAGCGAGCAGTACTTC
clone size: few
J gene: TRBJ2-7
V gene: TRBV5-5
D gene: TRBD1

CDR3 protein: CASSLPTAAYNEQFF
CDR3 DNA: TGTGCCAGCAGTTTACCGACAGCAGCCTACAATGAGCAGTTCTTC
clone size: few
J gene: TRBJ2-1
V gene: TRBV27
D gene: .

CDR3 protein: CASSLEGRGTFNTQYF
CDR3 DNA: TGTGCCAGCAGCTTGGAAGGGCGGGGGACCTTTAATACGCAGTATTTT
clone size: once
J gene: TRBJ2-3
V gene: TRBV5-4
D gene: TRBD2

CDR3 protein: CASSLGTGRQPQHF
CDR3 DNA: TGTGCCAGCAGTTTAGGGACAGGTCGTCAGCCCCAGCATTTT
clone size: .
J gene: TRBJ1-5
V gene: TRBV12-3/TRBV12-4
D gene: TRBD1

CDR3 protein: CASSQDEVGHYEQYF
CDR3 DNA: TGCGCCAGCAGCCAAGATGAGGTGGGACACTACGAGCAGTACTTC
clone size: .
J gene: TRBJ2-7
V gene: TRBV4-1
D gene: .

CDR3 protein: CASNSGYKQTDTQYF
CDR3 DNA: TGTGCCAGCAACTCCGGGTACAAACAGACAGATACGCAGTATTTT
clone size: .
J gene: TRBJ2-3
V gene: TRBV12-3/TRBV12-4
D gene: .

CDR3 protein: CASSFAGDGQPQHF
CDR3 DNA: TGTGCCAGCAGCTTCGCGGGTGATGGTCAGCCCCAGCATTTT
clone size: few
J gene: TRBJ1-5
V gene: TRBV7-9
D gene: .

CDR3 protein: CASSYEAGGPVTQYF
CDR3 DNA: TGTGCCAGCAGTTACGAAGCGGGAGGGCCGGTTACGCAGTATTTT
clone size: few
J gene: TRBJ2-3
V gene: TRBV12-3/TRBV12-4
D gene: TRBD2